These T cell receptor beta chains were read from a single sample in a study of blood T cell repertoires in COVID-19. Clones were sequenced by immunoSEQ multiplex PCR, and TCRdb holds only the in-frame ones, with some missing. The sample holds about 140,000 clones, roughly 84% seen once. Sequencing was performed on peripheral blood. Source of these receptors: a human donor in a cohort sampled during active COVID-19. Both conserved end residues are part of each CDR3. Each record gives: clone size, J gene, D gene, V gene, CDR3 protein, CDR3 DNA. D genes are given only for firm matches. Not every row has a clone size; where given, it reads once, few, many or a size class.

size: -; J: TRBJ2-3; D: -; V: TRBV9; CDR3: CASSLRGDTQYF; DNA: TGTGCCAGCAGTCTCAGGGGAGATACGCAGTATTTT
size: -; J: TRBJ1-1; D: -; V: TRBV6-5; CDR3: CATSGGGTEAFF; DNA: TGTGCCACCTCGGGGGGGGGCACTGAAGCTTTCTTT
size: once; J: TRBJ2-2; D: -; V: TRBV11-3; CDR3: CASSVAGNTGELFF; DNA: TGTGCCAGCAGCGTTGCAGGGAACACCGGGGAGCTGTTTTTT
size: once; J: TRBJ2-3; D: TRBD1; V: TRBV11-3; CDR3: CASSSGTGGPGTDTQYF; DNA: TGTGCCAGCAGCTCCGGGACAGGGGGCCCGGGCACAGATACGCAGTATTTT
size: -; J: TRBJ1-6; D: -; V: TRBV11-2; CDR3: CASSPRVKNSPLHF; DNA: TGTGCCAGCAGCCCGAGAGTGAAGAATTCACCCCTCCACTTT
size: -; J: TRBJ2-5; D: TRBD2; V: TRBV5-6; CDR3: CASSWGGAETQYF; DNA: TGTGCCAGCAGCTGGGGGGGTGCGGAGACCCAGTACTTC
size: -; J: TRBJ2-2; D: TRBD2; V: TRBV9; CDR3: CASSVDRRGGGELFF; DNA: TGTGCCAGCAGCGTAGACCGGCGGGGGGGCGGGGAGCTGTTTTTT
size: -; J: TRBJ2-2; D: TRBD2; V: TRBV6-2/TRBV6-3; CDR3: CASSSLVRGGQAGELFF; DNA: TGTGCCAGCAGTTCACTCGTGCGGGGGGGCCAGGCCGGGGAGCTGTTTTTT
size: -; J: TRBJ2-7; D: TRBD1; V: TRBV6-5; CDR3: CASSYDPGQGNEQYF; DNA: TGTGCCAGCAGTTACGACCCGGGACAGGGAAACGAGCAGTACTTC
size: -; J: TRBJ1-6; D: TRBD1; V: TRBV18; CDR3: CASSPRVTGDNSPLHF; DNA: TGTGCCAGCTCACCACGAGTCACAGGGGATAATTCACCCCTCCACTTT
size: -; J: TRBJ2-1; D: -; V: TRBV3-1/TRBV3-2; CDR3: CASSRTGYGRNEQFF; DNA: TGTGCCAGCAGCCGAACAGGGTATGGTAGGAATGAGCAGTTCTTC
size: few; J: TRBJ1-4; D: TRBD1; V: TRBV27; CDR3: CASRKGTAPTNEKLFF; DNA: TGTGCCAGCAGAAAAGGGACAGCCCCAACTAATGAAAAACTGTTTTTT
size: few; J: TRBJ2-6; D: TRBD1; V: TRBV13; CDR3: CASSQGVLNTGANVLTF; DNA: TGTGCCAGCAGCCAGGGGGTTCTAAATACTGGGGCCAACGTCCTGACTTTC
size: -; J: TRBJ1-5; D: TRBD1; V: TRBV2; CDR3: CASRQGGNQPQHF; DNA: TGTGCCAGCAGGCAGGGGGGTAATCAGCCCCAGCATTTT
size: -; J: TRBJ1-2; D: -; V: TRBV7-2; CDR3: CASSSPDWGVKANYGYTF; DNA: TGTGCCAGCAGCTCCCCCGATTGGGGGGTTAAAGCTAACTATGGCTACACCTTC
size: -; J: TRBJ1-6; D: -; V: TRBV7-2; CDR3: CASSPERGLSYNSPLHF; DNA: TGTGCCAGCAGCCCCGAAAGGGGACTTAGCTATAATTCACCCCTCCACTTT
size: -; J: TRBJ2-7; D: TRBD2; V: TRBV29-1; CDR3: CSVARLAGISYEQYF; DNA: TGCAGCGTAGCGAGATTAGCGGGGATCTCCTACGAGCAGTACTTC
size: -; J: TRBJ2-1; D: -; V: TRBV7-9; CDR3: CASALSSYNEQFF; DNA: TGTGCCAGCGCGCTAAGCTCCTACAATGAGCAGTTCTTC
size: -; J: TRBJ1-5; D: -; V: TRBV14; CDR3: CASSQVFGQPQHF; DNA: TGTGCCAGCAGCCAAGTCTTCGGTCAGCCCCAGCATTTT
size: -; J: TRBJ1-3; D: -; V: TRBV13; CDR3: CASSLGVGVFGNTIYF; DNA: TGTGCCAGCAGCTTAGGGGTAGGAGTTTTCGGAAACACCATATATTTT
size: -; J: TRBJ1-3; D: -; V: TRBV15; CDR3: CATSREVRQTGNTIYF; DNA: TGTGCCACCAGCAGAGAAGTCCGACAGACTGGAAACACCATATATTTT
size: -; J: TRBJ1-4; D: TRBD1; V: TRBV3-1/TRBV3-2; CDR3: CASSQSTGGTNEKLFF; DNA: TGTGCCAGCAGCCAATCCACAGGGGGAACTAATGAAAAACTGTTTTTT
size: -; J: TRBJ2-5; D: -; V: TRBV7-9; CDR3: CASSLNFLIPQETQYF; DNA: TGTGCCAGCAGCTTAAACTTCTTGATCCCACAAGAGACCCAGTACTTC
size: -; J: TRBJ2-1; D: TRBD2; V: TRBV25-1; CDR3: CASSEAGGPNEQFF; DNA: TGTGCCAGCAGTGAGGCGGGGGGGCCGAATGAGCAGTTCTTC
size: few; J: TRBJ1-1; D: -; V: TRBV3-1/TRBV3-2; CDR3: CASSQGASYTEAFF; DNA: TGTGCCAGCAGCCAAGGCGCCTCATACACTGAAGCTTTCTTT
size: once; J: TRBJ1-2; D: TRBD1; V: TRBV18; CDR3: CASSPELGGTGKNGYTF; DNA: TGTGCCAGCTCACCGGAATTAGGGGGCACAGGGAAAAATGGCTACACCTTC
size: -; J: TRBJ2-2; D: -; V: TRBV29-1; CDR3: CSVGRGANTGELFF; DNA: TGCAGCGTGGGCAGGGGCGCGAACACCGGGGAGCTGTTTTTT
size: -; J: TRBJ2-1; D: TRBD2; V: TRBV5-1; CDR3: CASSLEGGSDSDEQFF; DNA: TGCGCCAGCAGCTTGGAAGGCGGGAGTGATAGCGATGAGCAGTTCTTC
size: -; J: TRBJ2-2; D: TRBD2; V: TRBV7-3; CDR3: CASSPGGRDLNTGELFF; DNA: TGTGCCAGCAGCCCGGGGGGTAGGGACTTGAACACCGGGGAGCTGTTTTTT
size: -; J: TRBJ2-1; D: TRBD2; V: TRBV7-3; CDR3: CASSPGLAGGRQFF; DNA: TGTGCCAGCAGCCCGGGGCTAGCGGGGGGGAGGCAGTTCTTC
size: -; J: TRBJ2-5; D: TRBD2; V: TRBV6-5; CDR3: CASNPGGFTETQYF; DNA: TGTGCCAGCAACCCGGGGGGGTTCACAGAGACCCAGTACTTC
size: -; J: TRBJ2-7; D: -; V: TRBV5-4; CDR3: CASSLVRGPPPYEQYF; DNA: TGTGCCAGCAGCCTAGTCAGGGGTCCGCCACCCTACGAGCAGTACTTC
size: -; J: TRBJ2-5; D: TRBD1; V: TRBV15; CDR3: CATSREGQGETQYF; DNA: TGTGCCACCAGCAGAGAGGGACAGGGAGAGACCCAGTACTTC
size: -; J: TRBJ2-7; D: -; V: TRBV3-1/TRBV3-2; CDR3: CASSLGGEQYF; DNA: TGTGCCAGCAGCCTAGGGGGCGAGCAGTACTTC
size: once; J: TRBJ2-5; D: -; V: TRBV7-9; CDR3: CASSPRLKRGETQYF; DNA: TGTGCCAGCAGCCCCCGTCTCAAGAGAGGGGAGACCCAGTACTTC
size: -; J: TRBJ2-5; D: -; V: TRBV5-6; CDR3: CASSLTGGETQYF; DNA: TGTGCCAGCAGCTTGACAGGTGGAGAGACCCAGTACTTC
size: -; J: TRBJ2-5; D: -; V: TRBV10-3; CDR3: CAISESRQKETQYF; DNA: TGTGCCATCAGTGAGTCTAGACAGAAAGAGACCCAGTACTTC
size: -; J: TRBJ1-1; D: TRBD1; V: TRBV15; CDR3: CATSGQGKTEAFF; DNA: TGTGCCACCAGCGGACAGGGGAAGACTGAAGCTTTCTTT
size: -; J: TRBJ1-2; D: -; V: TRBV5-4; CDR3: CASSTHRVNGYTF; DNA: TGTGCCAGCAGCACTCACAGGGTCAATGGCTACACCTTC
size: -; J: TRBJ2-5; D: TRBD2; V: TRBV5-4; CDR3: CASSSGGGASETQYF; DNA: TGTGCCAGCAGCTCTGGCGGGGGGGCTTCAGAGACCCAGTACTTC
size: few; J: TRBJ1-1; D: -; V: TRBV7-6; CDR3: CASSGGRLQDTEAFF; DNA: TGTGCCAGCAGCGGAGGTCGGCTCCAAGACACTGAAGCTTTCTTT
size: few; J: TRBJ1-6; D: TRBD1; V: TRBV4-1; CDR3: CASSQTDRENSPLHF; DNA: TGCGCCAGCAGCCAAACTGACAGGGAAAATTCACCCCTCCACTTT
size: -; J: TRBJ1-4; D: TRBD1; V: TRBV5-5; CDR3: CASSRQGANEKLFF; DNA: TGTGCCAGCAGCCGACAGGGGGCGAATGAAAAACTGTTTTTT
size: -; J: TRBJ2-5; D: TRBD1; V: TRBV7-2; CDR3: CASKNFGTGRGETQYF; DNA: TGTGCCAGCAAAAACTTCGGGACAGGGAGAGGAGAGACCCAGTACTTC
size: -; J: TRBJ2-3; D: -; V: TRBV9; CDR3: CASSSRQDPTDTQYF; DNA: TGTGCCAGCAGCTCGCGACAGGATCCCACAGATACGCAGTATTTT
size: -; J: TRBJ2-7; D: TRBD2; V: TRBV9; CDR3: CASSDGLAEIYEQYF; DNA: TGTGCCAGCAGCGACGGACTAGCGGAAATTTACGAGCAGTACTTC
size: -; J: TRBJ2-1; D: TRBD2; V: TRBV10-3; CDR3: CAITPGRSSSYNEQFF; DNA: TGTGCCATCACCCCCGGGAGGTCGAGCTCCTACAATGAGCAGTTCTTC
size: -; J: TRBJ1-1; D: -; V: TRBV21-1; CDR3: CASSKEQGENTEAFF; DNA: TGTGCCAGCAGCAAAGAACAGGGGGAGAACACTGAAGCTTTCTTT
size: -; J: TRBJ2-2; D: -; V: TRBV2; CDR3: CASSGTGNTGELFF; DNA: TGTGCCAGCAGTGGAACAGGGAACACCGGGGAGCTGTTTTTT
size: -; J: TRBJ2-3; D: TRBD2; V: TRBV10-3; CDR3: CAISEFSGGDSTDTQYF; DNA: TGTGCCATCAGTGAATTTAGCGGGGGGGATAGCACAGATACGCAGTATTTT
size: -; J: TRBJ1-5; D: -; V: TRBV3-1/TRBV3-2; CDR3: CASSPDWGRNQPQHF; DNA: TGTGCCAGCAGCCCCGACTGGGGCAGGAATCAGCCCCAGCATTTT
size: -; J: TRBJ2-1; D: TRBD1; V: TRBV6-5; CDR3: CASSRDRAYNEQFF; DNA: TGTGCCAGCAGCCGGGACAGAGCCTACAATGAGCAGTTCTTC
size: -; J: TRBJ2-1; D: -; V: TRBV7-2; CDR3: CASSLGGPSYNEQFF; DNA: TGTGCCAGCAGCTTAGGAGGGCCCTCCTACAATGAGCAGTTCTTC
size: -; J: TRBJ1-2; D: TRBD1; V: TRBV5-8; CDR3: CASSLGLTGGDGYTF; DNA: TGTGCCAGCAGCTTGGGACTGACAGGGGGAGATGGCTACACCTTC
size: -; J: TRBJ1-1; D: TRBD1; V: TRBV9; CDR3: CASSADRALNTEAFF; DNA: TGTGCCAGCAGCGCAGACAGGGCCCTGAACACTGAAGCTTTCTTT